A selection of T cell receptor beta chains follows, all from one sample in a study of blood T cell repertoires in COVID-19. The repertoire was sequenced with immunoSEQ multiplex PCR; TCRdb's copy has only in-frame clones and lacks some. Among around 200,000 clones listed, 85% to 90% were seen once. The sample comprised PBMCs or T cells enriched from blood (not recorded which). The receptors originated from a woman in her thirties or forties with acute COVID-19. CDR3s include the opening cysteine and the closing phenylalanine or tryptophan. A D gene is named only where the DNA matches it firmly. Not all rows give a size; the values are once, few, many and, for expanded clones, a class.

d_call	clone_size	v_call	j_call	cdr3_aa	cdr3_nt
.	.	TRBV9	TRBJ1-5	CASSTTGNQPQHF	TGTGCCAGCAGCACGACAGGCAATCAGCCCCAGCATTTT
.	.	TRBV19	TRBJ1-1	CASRRADMNTEAFF	TGTGCCAGTAGGAGGGCAGACATGAACACTGAAGCTTTCTTT
.	.	TRBV6-5	TRBJ1-2	CASSYSFAGDYGYTF	TGTGCCAGCAGTTACTCGTTTGCAGGGGACTATGGCTACACCTTC
TRBD1	many	TRBV5-4	TRBJ1-2	CASSTRGNYGYTF	TGTGCCAGCAGCACCAGGGGGAACTATGGCTACACCTTC
TRBD1	.	TRBV6-1	TRBJ2-7	CASSEEGGQGDEQYF	TGTGCCAGCAGTGAAGAGGGTGGACAGGGTGACGAGCAGTACTTC
.	.	TRBV27	TRBJ2-3	CASSSWTDRRTDTQYF	TGTGCCAGCAGTTCCTGGACAGACCGTCGCACAGATACGCAGTATTTT
TRBD2	.	TRBV5-6	TRBJ2-1	CASSLVWRTSGRAGNEQFF	TGTGCCAGCAGCTTGGTGTGGCGGACTAGCGGGAGGGCCGGAAATGAGCAGTTCTTC
TRBD1	.	TRBV12-5	TRBJ2-1	CASGSYRDRVWDEQFF	TGTGCTAGTGGTTCCTACCGGGACAGGGTTTGGGATGAGCAGTTCTTC
TRBD2	.	TRBV11-2	TRBJ2-5	CASSPTSGGYQETQYF	TGTGCCAGCAGTCCAACTAGCGGGGGGTACCAAGAGACCCAGTACTTC
TRBD2	.	TRBV19	TRBJ2-2	CASTTSRNTGELFF	TGTGCCAGTACGACTAGCAGGAACACCGGGGAGCTGTTTTTT
.	.	TRBV4-2	TRBJ2-5	CASSRLEVGETQYF	TGTGCCAGCAGCCGACTGGAGGTGGGAGAGACCCAGTACTTC